This entry concerns a single TCR beta chain. The antigen remains unidentified. This sample stems from a study of shared clonotypes between healthy human individuals. For the study at large: Three plates each covered CD4 naive and memory; CD8 naive two, CD8 memory one.

CD45RO-negative, CCR7-selected cells formed the naive CD8 fraction, which excluded terminally differentiated effector memory CD45RA+ cells. The authors split each subset's genomic DNA evenly across several immunoSEQ plates. Assay: immunoSEQ multiplex PCR; the TCRdb copy retains only in-frame clones and omits some. The sample has a few million clones; approximately 92% are singletons. General study points: Clonotypes shared by all four sorted-subset donors had higher generation probabilities than non-shared clonotypes.

This receptor was taken from a man aged 18 to 35 in good health. Some clones in this sample may be carry-over from other donors' samples. Sequenced sample: naive CD8+ T cells from PBMCs.

The CDR3 sequence is CASSYPPQETQYF. In DNA form, the CDR3 reads TGTGCCAGCAGTTATCCACCACAAGAGACCCAGTACTTC. This chain joins TRBV28 and TRBJ2-5; the D is unclear. In germline, CDR1 is MDHEN, CDR2 SYDVKM. V was pared by 4 bases and J by 2 bases, with 8 bases between. The CDR3 consists of 13 residues. Complete variable domain (other parts from reference TRBV28 and TRBJ2-5): DVKVTQSSRYLVKRTGEKVFLECVQDMDHENMFWYRQDPGLGLRLIYFSYDVKMKEKGDIPEGYSVSREKKERFSLILESASTNQTSMYLCASSYPPQETQYFGPGTRLLVL.